Below are 17 T cell receptor beta chains sequenced from a single sample in a study of blood T cell repertoires in COVID-19. Data came from immunoSEQ multiplex PCR; TCRdb stores just in-frame clones and leaves some out. The sample records about 130,000 clones, about 93% being singletons. Sequencing was done on a sample of peripheral blood. These receptors all stem from a man between 50 and 59 years old with COVID-19, enrolled during active disease.

This chain uses TRBV19 with TRBJ2-1; 8 positions agree with TRBD2. The CDR3 consists of 15 residues. Germline V gene sequence: CDR1 LNHDA, CDR2 SQIVND (reference sequence). Trimming took 5 bases from V and 8 from J; bases not matched to a gene: 11. The CDR3 sequence: CASSPMGGGRYEQFF. DNA for the CDR3: TGTGCCAGTAGTCCCATGGGGGGCGGGAGGTATGAGCAGTTCTTC.

The chain carries TRBV11-3 and TRBJ1-5, with D tentatively TRBD1 (5 bases). The CDR3 contains 14 residues. Per germline, CDR1 SGHNT and CDR2 YENEEA. Trimming stripped 5 bases from V and 5 bases from J, with 13 bases between. The chain's CDR3 is CASSPPGGDQPQHF. The CDR3 DNA reads as TGTGCCAGCAGCCCCCCCGGGGGGGATCAGCCCCAGCATTTT.

The chain employs TRBV9 and TRBJ1-3; D is unresolved. V was clipped by 3 bases and J by 6 bases, with 7 bases between them. The CDR3 loop spans 12 amino acids. CDR1 is SGDLS and CDR2 is YYNGEE in the germline V gene. The chain's CDR3 is CASSDQINTIYF. The CDR3 DNA sequence: TGTGCCAGCAGCGATCAGATAAACACCATATATTTT. Full variable domain (remainder filled in from reference TRBV9 and TRBJ1-3): DSGVTQTPKHLITATGQRVTLRCSPRSGDLSVYWYQQSLDQGLQFLIQYYNGEERAKGNILERFSAQQFPDLHSELNLSSLELGDSALYFCASSDQINTIYFGEGSWLTVV.

The V gene is TRBV6-5, the J gene TRBJ2-3; 10 nucleotides align to TRBD2. Trimming cost V 3 bases and J 1 base; bases outside gene matches: 4. The CDR3 has 16 amino acids. From germline, CDR1 is MNHEY and CDR2 SVGAGI. As DNA, the CDR3 is TGTGCCAGCAGTTATGGTGGACTAGCGGGCACAGATACGCAGTATTTT. Amino acid sequence: CASSYGGLAGTDTQYF.

This chain joins TRBV4-2 and TRBJ2-1; TRBD2 matches 13 bases. The CDR3 totals 18 residues. V lost 4 bases, J lost 2 bases, and 8 bases stayed unmatched. Germline V gene data show CDR1 as LGHNA and CDR2 as YNFKEQ. As DNA, the CDR3 is TGTGCCAGCAGCCCGGGACTAGCGGGAATGAGGCCCTACAATGAGCAGTTCTTC. It codes for CASSPGLAGMRPYNEQFF.

This chain links TRBV28 with TRBJ2-7; TRBD1 is a possible D gene (5 bases). V lost 7 bases and J lost 9, with 16 bases in between. Germline CDR1 and CDR2: MDHEN and SYDVKM. The CDR3 is made up of 12 amino acids. The CDR3 is CASTGPATGQYF. The CDR3 DNA reads as TGTGCCAGCACAGGGCCTGCAACCGGGCAGTACTTC. Full variable domain (remainder filled in from reference TRBV28 and TRBJ2-7): DVKVTQSSRYLVKRTGEKVFLECVQDMDHENMFWYRQDPGLGLRLIYFSYDVKMKEKGDIPEGYSVSREKKERFSLILESASTNQTSMYLCASTGPATGQYFGPGTRLTVT.

This chain uses TRBV29-1 with TRBJ1-1; a possible D gene is TRBD1 (5 bases). This CDR3 is 13 amino acids long. V lost 4 bases and J 1 base, leaving 10 bases between the germline ends. The germline gives CDR1 SQVTM, CDR2 ANQGSEA. The CDR3 protein is CSVVGQTNTEAFF. The CDR3 region has the DNA TGCAGCGTTGTGGGGCAGACGAACACTGAAGCTTTCTTT.

Only one count was recorded for this clone. This sequence joins TRBV6-1 and TRBJ1-2; 7 bases are a match to TRBD1. The CDR3 length is 13 residues. CDR1 is MNHNS, CDR2 SASEGT, per germline. V was clipped by 2 bases and J by 8 bases; unmatched bases: 5. CDR3 in amino acids: CASSEHTGDGYTF. The DNA for the CDR3 is TGTGCCAGCAGTGAACACACAGGGGACGGCTACACCTTC.

The rearrangement links TRBV13 to TRBJ2-2; D not certain. This CDR3 contains 15 residues. V was clipped by 0 bases and J by 4 bases, with 9 bases between them. The germline V gene has CDR1 PRHDT and CDR2 FYEKMQ (reference sequence). The CDR3 is CASSLGRRSTGELFF. In nucleotides, the CDR3 is TGTGCCAGCAGCTTAGGCCGTAGATCCACCGGGGAGCTGTTTTTT. Drawing the rest from reference TRBV13 and TRBJ2-2, the complete variable domain is AAGVIQSPRHLIKEKRETATLKCYPIPRHDTVYWYQQGPGQDPQFLISFYEKMQSDKGSIPDRFSAQQFSDYHSELNMSSLELGDSALYFCASSLGRRSTGELFFGEGSRLTVL.

This rearrangement joins TRBV21-1 to TRBJ2-7; the table's D call, TRBD2, has no DNA check behind it. TRBV21-1 is labeled a pseudogene. The length of the CDR3 is 16 residues. The CDR3 loop is CASSKVGTRESYEQYV. CDR3 sequence (DNA): TGTGCCAGCAGCAAAGTCGGGACTAGAGAATCCTACGAGCAGTACGTC.

The chain carries TRBV5-1 and TRBJ1-6; D may be TRBD1 (5 bases). V lost 0 bases, J lost 10 bases, and 17 bases lay in between. The CDR3 length is 16 residues. Germline V CDR1 and CDR2: SGHRS, YFSETQ. Written as DNA, the CDR3 is TGCGCCAGCAGCTTGGCCTCATCGTCGGGGGACTCACCCCTCCACTTT. It codes for CASSLASSSGDSPLHF. Combining the CDR3 with reference TRBV5-1 and TRBJ1-6 gives the whole variable domain KAGVTQTPRYLIKTRGQQVTLSCSPISGHRSVSWYQQTPGQGLQFLFEYFSETQRNKGNFPGRFSGRQFSNSRSEMNVSTLELGDSALYLCASSLASSSGDSPLHFGNGTRLTVT.

The V call is TRBV18, the J call TRBJ2-5, with 7 nucleotides matching TRBD1. The V gene end was trimmed by 6 bases and the J gene end by 3 bases; junction bases not matched to a gene: 4. CDR3 length: 13 amino acids. CDR1 is KGHSH, CDR2 LQKENI, per germline. DNA for the CDR3: TGTGCCAGCTCTCCGACAGGGAAAGAGACCCAGTACTTC. Translated: CASSPTGKETQYF.

Details on this clone: Distinct nucleotide sequences in the sample also encode this CDR3. V gene TRBV6-5 combines with J gene TRBJ2-5; D gene ambiguous. The CDR3 totals 14 residues. CDR1 and CDR2 from the germline V gene are MNHEY and SVGAGI. The ends were cut back, 0 bases at V and 1 base at J, with 6 bases in the middle. CDR3 in amino acids: CASSYSRGQETQYF. Here the CDR3 DNA reads TGTGCCAGCAGTTACTCGAGAGGCCAAGAGACCCAGTACTTC.

CDR3 loop: CASSLSFSNQPQHF. CDR3 nucleotide sequence: TGTGCCAGCAGTTTGAGTTTCAGCAATCAGCCCCAGCATTTT. The V and J genes are TRBV28 and TRBJ1-5; no clear D gene. The germline gives CDR1 MDHEN, CDR2 SYDVKM. V gave up 3 bases and J gave up 1 base, with 7 bases separating them. CDR3 size: 14 residues.

V usage is TRBV7-8 and J usage is TRBJ1-3; D may be TRBD1 (5 bases). CDR3 length: 15 residues. The germline gives CDR1 SGHVS, CDR2 FQNEAQ. Trimming pared 7 bases from V and 4 bases from J, leaving 17 bases between. CDR3 sequence: CASTYAGVRGNTIYF. CDR3 nucleotide sequence: TGTGCCAGCACATACGCGGGGGTGAGGGGAAACACCATATATTTT.

The chain recombines TRBV3-1 (or the pseudogene TRBV3-2) with TRBJ2-3; a weak D match, TRBD1 (5 bases). The CDR3 sequence is 16 residues long. V was clipped by 2 bases and J by 5 bases, with 17 bases between them. Germline CDR1 and CDR2: LGHDT and YNNKEL (reference sequence). CDR3 DNA sequence: TGTGCCAGCAGCCAAAGGAGTACAGGACCACTAGATACGCAGTATTTT. Amino acid sequence: CASSQRSTGPLDTQYF.

The rearrangement joins TRBV5-4 to TRBJ2-7; maybe TRBD2 (7 bases). From germline, CDR1 is SGHNT and CDR2 YYREEE (reference sequence). The CDR3 sequence is 13 residues long. Trimming removed 1 base from V and 5 bases from J, with 10 bases in between. This CDR3 is CASSLRGGHEQYV. For the CDR3, the DNA is TGTGCCAGCAGCTTGAGGGGGGGCCACGAGCAGTACGTC.